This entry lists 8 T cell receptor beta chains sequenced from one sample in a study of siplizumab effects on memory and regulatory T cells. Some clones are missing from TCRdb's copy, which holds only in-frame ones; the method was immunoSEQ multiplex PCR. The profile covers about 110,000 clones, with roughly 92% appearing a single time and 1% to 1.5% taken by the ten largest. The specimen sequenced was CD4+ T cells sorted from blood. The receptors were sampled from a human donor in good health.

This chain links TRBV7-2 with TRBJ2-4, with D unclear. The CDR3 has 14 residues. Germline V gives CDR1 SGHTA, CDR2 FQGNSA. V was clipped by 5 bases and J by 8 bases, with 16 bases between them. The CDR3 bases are TGTGCCAGCAGCCCGGTCCGAGAGATGGACATTCAGTACTTC. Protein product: CASSPVREMDIQYF.

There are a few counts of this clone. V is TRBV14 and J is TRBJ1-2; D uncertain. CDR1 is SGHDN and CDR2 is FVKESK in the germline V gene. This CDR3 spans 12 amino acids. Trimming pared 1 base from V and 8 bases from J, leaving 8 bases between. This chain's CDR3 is CASSQGAGGYTF. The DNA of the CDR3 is TGTGCCAGCAGCCAAGGGGCAGGCGGCTACACCTTC.

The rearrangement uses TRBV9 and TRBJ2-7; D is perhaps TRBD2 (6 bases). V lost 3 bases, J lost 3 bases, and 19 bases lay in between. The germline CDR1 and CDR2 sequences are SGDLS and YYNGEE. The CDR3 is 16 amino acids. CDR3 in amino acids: CASSATAGIDFYEQYF. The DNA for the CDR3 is TGTGCCAGCAGCGCTACCGCGGGGATTGACTTCTACGAGCAGTACTTC.

The CDR3 sequence: CASSLDFSNLGNEQFF. The CDR3 bases are TGCGCCAGCAGCTTGGATTTTTCGAACCTAGGCAATGAGCAGTTCTTC. This chain uses TRBV5-1 with TRBJ2-1; D not certain. V dropped 0 bases and J dropped 6 bases, with 16 bases sitting between them. Germline CDR1 reads SGHRS; CDR2 reads YFSETQ. The CDR3 runs to 16 residues. Combining the CDR3 with reference TRBV5-1 and TRBJ2-1 gives the whole variable domain KAGVTQTPRYLIKTRGQQVTLSCSPISGHRSVSWYQQTPGQGLQFLFEYFSETQRNKGNFPGRFSGRQFSNSRSEMNVSTLELGDSALYLCASSLDFSNLGNEQFFGPGTRLTVL.

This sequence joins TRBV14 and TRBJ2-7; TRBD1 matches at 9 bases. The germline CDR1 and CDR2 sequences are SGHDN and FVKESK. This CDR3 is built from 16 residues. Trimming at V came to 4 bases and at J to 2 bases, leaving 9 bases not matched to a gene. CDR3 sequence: CASSPIPGQGPYEQYF. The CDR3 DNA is TGTGCCAGCAGCCCGATACCGGGACAGGGACCCTACGAGCAGTACTTC.

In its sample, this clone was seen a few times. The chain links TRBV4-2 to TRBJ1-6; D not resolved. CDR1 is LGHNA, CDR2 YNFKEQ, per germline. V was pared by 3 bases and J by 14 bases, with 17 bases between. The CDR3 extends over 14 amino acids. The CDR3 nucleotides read TGTGCCAGCAGCCAGGACCAATTCATTAGGTCCCTCCACTTT. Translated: CASSQDQFIRSLHF.

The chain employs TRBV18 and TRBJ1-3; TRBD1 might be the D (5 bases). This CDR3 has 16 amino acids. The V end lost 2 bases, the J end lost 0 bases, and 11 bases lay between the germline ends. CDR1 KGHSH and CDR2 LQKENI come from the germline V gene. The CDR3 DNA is TGTGCCAGCTCACCAGGGACGGTGAACTCTGGAAACACCATATATTTT. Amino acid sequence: CASSPGTVNSGNTIYF. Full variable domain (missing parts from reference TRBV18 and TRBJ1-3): NAGVMQNPRHLVRRRGQEARLRCSPMKGHSHVYWYRQLPEEGLKFMVYLQKENIIDESGMPKERFSAEFPKEGPSILRIQQVVRGDSAAYFCASSPGTVNSGNTIYFGEGSWLTVV.

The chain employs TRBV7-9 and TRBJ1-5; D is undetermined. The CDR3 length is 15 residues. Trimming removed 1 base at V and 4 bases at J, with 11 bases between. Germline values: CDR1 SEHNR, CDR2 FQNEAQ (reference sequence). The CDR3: CASSLGQPRNQPQHF. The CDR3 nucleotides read TGTGCCAGCAGCTTAGGCCAACCCCGGAATCAGCCCCAGCATTTT. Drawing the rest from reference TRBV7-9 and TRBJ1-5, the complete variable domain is DTGVSQNPRHKITKRGQNVTFRCDPISEHNRLYWYRQTLGQGPEFLTYFQNEAQLEKSRLLSDRFSAERPKGSFSTLEIQRTEQGDSAMYLCASSLGQPRNQPQHFGDGTRLSIL.